These 28 T cell receptor beta chains originate from one sample sequenced in a study of OX40 agonist ivuxolimab in advanced cancers. Here immunoSEQ multiplex PCR was the method, and the copy in TCRdb shows in-frame clones only, minus some. The table has more than 60,000 clones, more than 75% seen once; the top ten hold roughly 0.37%. This material consisted of CD4+ or CD8+ T cells sorted from blood, taken in a trial of the OX40 agonist ivuxolimab. The origin of the receptors is an adult with an advanced solid tumor such as melanoma, head and neck, liver or kidney cancer.

The chain carries TRBV6-5 and TRBJ1-1, with D unclear. Looked up from germline, CDR1 is MNHEY and CDR2 is SVGAGI. V lost 6 bases to trimming and J lost 4 bases, with 6 bases between them. The CDR3 consists of 11 residues. The DNA for the CDR3 is TGTGCCAGCAGCGATTCCACTGAAGCTTTCTTT. As protein: CASSDSTEAFF.

The chain carries TRBV29-1 and TRBJ2-5, with a weak D call TRBD1 (6 bases). Trimming shortened V by 3 bases and J by 2 bases, and 10 bases separated the two germline ends. Germline V gives CDR1 SQVTM, CDR2 ANQGSEA. This CDR3 has 13 residues. The chain's CDR3 is CSVDAGVQETQYF. CDR3 DNA: TGCAGCGTTGATGCAGGGGTTCAAGAGACCCAGTACTTC.

J is TRBJ1-1 and V is TRBV19; no definite D call. Looked up from germline, CDR1 is LNHDA and CDR2 is SQIVND (reference sequence). The CDR3 is 14 residues long. Deletions cut 7 bases from V and 4 bases from J, with 16 bases between. The CDR3 sequence is CASTSEWAGTEAFF. Written as DNA, the CDR3 is TGTGCCAGTACCAGCGAGTGGGCTGGCACTGAAGCTTTCTTT.

J is TRBJ1-4 and V is TRBV11-2; D is perhaps TRBD1 (6 bases). Trimming removed 5 bases at V and 8 bases at J, with 24 bases between. The CDR3 sequence is 17 residues long. CDR1 and CDR2 from the germline V gene are SGHAT and FQNNGV. CDR3 sequence (DNA): TGTGCCAGCAGCACTAGGGGGAAACGGCCGGCGGGCGAAAAACTGTTTTTT. Amino acids: CASSTRGKRPAGEKLFF.

The chain uses TRBV6-6 and TRBJ1-5; D is undetermined. V was trimmed by 9 bases and J by 8 bases, leaving 8 bases between them. CDR3 length: 10 residues. From germline, CDR1 is MNHNY and CDR2 SVGAGI (reference sequence). CDR3 in amino acids: CARLYKPQHF. For the CDR3, the DNA is TGTGCCAGACTTTACAAGCCCCAGCATTTT.

The chain couples TRBV28 to TRBJ2-7; no firm D call. The CDR3 spans 11 residues. Germline CDR1 reads MDHEN; CDR2 reads SYDVKM. CDR3 DNA: TGTTCCTACGGAGCCACCTACGAGCAGTACTTC. Amino acid sequence: CSYGATYEQYF.

The V gene is TRBV7-2, the J gene TRBJ1-2; perhaps TRBD1 as D (6 bases). The CDR3 spans 14 residues. Trimming took 1 base from V and 8 from J, leaving 14 bases between them. CDR1 and CDR2 from the germline V gene are SGHTA and FQGNSA. CDR3 residues: CASSLVVGATGYTF. In nucleotides, the CDR3 is TGTGCCAGCAGCTTAGTCGTGGGGGCGACCGGCTACACCTTC.

This rearrangement joins TRBV2 to TRBJ2-2; the D gene could be TRBD1 or TRBD2 (5 bases each). The CDR3 has 12 amino acids. From germline, CDR1 is SNHLY and CDR2 FYNNEI. With 7 bases removed from V and 7 bases from J, the gap between germline ends came to 10 bases. CDR3 sequence: CASNGGFGELFF. CDR3 bases: TGTGCCAGCAATGGGGGTTTCGGGGAGCTGTTTTTT. Drawing the rest from reference TRBV2 and TRBJ2-2, the complete variable domain is EPEVTQTPSHQVTQMGQEVILRCVPISNHLYFYWYRQILGQKVEFLVSFYNNEISEKSEIFDDQFSVERPDGSNFTLKIRSTKLEDSAMYFCASNGGFGELFFGEGSRLTVL.

Points on this clone: Sequence at one end of the junction differs from germline and may be a read error. The chain couples TRBV20-1 to TRBJ2-3; a weak D match, TRBD2 (6 bases). The CDR3 consists of 11 residues. Germline V gives CDR1 DFQATT, CDR2 SNEGSKA (reference sequence). CDR3 in DNA: TGCAGTGCTACCCCCGGGACTGTTTTGGATTTT. Its translation is CSATPGTVLDF.

The chain carries TRBV5-1 and TRBJ2-7, with D maybe TRBD1 (7 bases). Trimming removed 5 bases from V and 0 bases from J, with 15 bases in between. CDR1 is SGHRS, CDR2 YFSETQ, per germline. This CDR3 is built from 15 residues. The CDR3 loop is CASSPRGVASYEQYF. CDR3 DNA: TGCGCCAGCAGTCCCAGGGGGGTCGCCTCCTACGAGCAGTACTTC.

CDR3 protein: CASSLFISNEQFF. CDR3 nucleotide sequence: TGTGCCAGCAGCTTATTTATTTCCAATGAGCAGTTCTTC. The chain joins TRBV11-2 to TRBJ2-1; D remains ambiguous. CDR3 length: 13 amino acids. Germline V lookup: CDR1 SGHAT, CDR2 FQNNGV. Deletions cut 2 bases from V and 6 bases from J, with 8 bases between.

The gene calls are TRBV10-1 and TRBJ2-3, with D perhaps TRBD1 (6 bases). Trimming took off 6 bases at V and 0 bases at J, with 10 bases between the two ends. The CDR3 sequence is 14 residues long. The germline CDR1 and CDR2 sequences are WNHNN and SYGVQD (reference sequence). CDR3 nucleotides: TGCGCCAGCAGGCAGGGGCCTAGCACAGATACGCAGTATTTT. Its translation is CASRQGPSTDTQYF.

The chain couples TRBV28 to TRBJ2-4, with D possibly being TRBD1 (5 bases). V lost 2 bases, J lost 7 bases, and 12 bases lay in between. There are 14 residues in the CDR3. Germline V gene sequence: CDR1 MDHEN, CDR2 SYDVKM. In DNA, the CDR3 is TGTGCCAGCAGTTTACTGCAGGGTGAGAACATTCAGTACTTC. Residues: CASSLLQGENIQYF. The variable domain in full, completed from reference TRBV28 and TRBJ2-4, reads DVKVTQSSRYLVKRTGEKVFLECVQDMDHENMFWYRQDPGLGLRLIYFSYDVKMKEKGDIPEGYSVSREKKERFSLILESASTNQTSMYLCASSLLQGENIQYFGAGTRLSVL.

V and J are TRBV15 and TRBJ2-5, with no clear D. V was cut by 0 bases and J by 3 bases, with 5 bases left in between. The CDR3 consists of 13 residues. Germline lookup yields CDR1 LNHNV and CDR2 YYDKDF (reference sequence). Written as DNA, the CDR3 is TGTGCCACCAGCAGAGATACAGAAGAGACCCAGTACTTC. Amino acid sequence: CATSRDTEETQYF.

This rearrangement joins TRBV28 to TRBJ1-2, with TRBD1 as a possible D gene (6 bases). This CDR3 has 16 residues. V was pared by 3 bases and J by 4 bases, with 18 bases between. Germline V gene sequence: CDR1 MDHEN, CDR2 SYDVKM. The CDR3 DNA follows: TGTGCCAGCAGTTTCCCCAGGGGTAGAATAAGCTATGGCTACACCTTC. This codes for CASSFPRGRISYGYTF.

The J gene is TRBJ2-5, the V gene TRBV5-1; D remains unclear. This CDR3 contains 13 residues. CDR1 and CDR2 from the germline V gene are SGHRS and YFSETQ. V was trimmed by 2 bases and J by 1 base, leaving 6 bases between them. This CDR3 is CASSFGIQETQYF. In nucleotides, the CDR3 is TGCGCCAGCAGCTTTGGGATCCAAGAGACCCAGTACTTC.

This sequence joins TRBV6-1 and TRBJ2-2; 10 bases line up with TRBD1. This CDR3 has 14 amino acids. The V segment lost 5 bases and the J segment 6 bases; nucleotides outside the gene matches: 3. Germline V gene lookup returns CDR1 MNHNS and CDR2 SASEGT. DNA for the CDR3: TGTGCCAGCAGTATCGACAGGGGGCCCGGGGAGCTGTTTTTT. This codes for CASSIDRGPGELFF.

The chain has TRBV7-9 and TRBJ2-7; maybe TRBD1 (5 bases). The germline gives CDR1 SEHNR, CDR2 FQNEAQ (reference sequence). V gave up 0 bases and J gave up 1 base, with 10 bases separating them. This CDR3 spans 15 amino acids. DNA of the CDR3: TGTGCCAGCAGCTTAGCGGCAGGGTTTTCCTACGAGCAGTACTTC. This encodes CASSLAAGFSYEQYF.

The chain joins TRBV7-2 to TRBJ1-5, with D perhaps matching TRBD1 (6 bases). V lost 5 bases, J lost 6 bases, and 11 bases lay in between. The CDR3 is 13 residues long. The germline V gene encodes CDR1 SGHTA and CDR2 FQGNSA. Written as DNA, the CDR3 is TGTGCCAGCAGCACCAGGGGAACTCAGCCCCAGCATTTT. Translation: CASSTRGTQPQHF.

This clone was detected only once. The chain recombines TRBV11-3 with TRBJ2-3, with 8 bases identical to TRBD2. Germline assignment: CDR1 SGHNT and CDR2 YENEEA. The CDR3 has 15 residues. V lost 1 base and J lost 1; bases outside the gene matches: 1. The CDR3 bases are TGTGCCAGCAGCTTAGCAGCGGGAGGCACAGATACGCAGTATTTT. It specifies CASSLAAGGTDTQYF.

Only a few counts were recorded for this clone. The chain uses TRBV10-3 and TRBJ1-5, with TRBD1 as a possible D gene (6 bases). The germline V gene has CDR1 ENHRY and CDR2 SYGVKD. Trimming shortened V by 3 bases and J by 5 bases, and 11 bases separated the two germline ends. This CDR3 has 14 amino acids. Here the CDR3 reads CAISERRGDQPQHF. CDR3 sequence (DNA): TGTGCCATCAGTGAAAGGAGGGGGGATCAGCCCCAGCATTTT.

The chain has TRBV6-5 and TRBJ2-3; D unresolved. Per the germline V gene, CDR1 is MNHEY and CDR2 is SVGAGI. The CDR3 totals 15 residues. Between the trimmed V and J ends, which lost 6 bases and 2 bases, there was a span of 15 bases. The CDR3 loop reads CASSLTPSPTDTQYF. CDR3 bases: TGTGCCAGCAGCCTTACACCTTCCCCCACAGATACGCAGTATTTT.

This chain connects TRBV19 to TRBJ1-6, with a possible D match to TRBD1 (5 bases). The CDR3 runs to 15 residues. Deletions cut 5 bases from V and 8 bases from J, with 16 bases between. In germline, CDR1 is LNHDA, CDR2 SQIVND (reference sequence). CDR3 region: CASSVTGPGDSPLHF. In DNA form, the CDR3 reads TGTGCCAGTAGTGTCACAGGCCCCGGCGATTCACCCCTCCACTTT.

The table lists this clone with a count of one. This chain joins TRBV27 and TRBJ2-3; D is undetermined. V lost 4 bases and J 7 bases, leaving 12 bases between the germline ends. The CDR3 is 13 amino acids. The germline V gene has CDR1 MNHEY and CDR2 SMNVEV (reference sequence). The CDR3 is CASSYDPIYTQYF. As DNA, the CDR3 is TGTGCCAGCAGTTATGACCCTATTTATACGCAGTATTTT.

This clone has a single count. The chain couples TRBV18 to TRBJ2-1; 10 nucleotides match TRBD1. The germline CDR1 and CDR2 sequences are KGHSH and LQKENI. The ends lost 3 bases at V and 8 bases at J; junction bases unmatched: 7. The CDR3 is 15 residues long. For the CDR3, the DNA is TGTGCCAGCTCACCTGGAGACAGGGGGCACGATGAGCAGTTCTTC. This gives the protein CASSPGDRGHDEQFF.

V is TRBV19 and J is TRBJ1-5; weak D call: TRBD1 (6 bases). Germline assignment: CDR1 LNHDA and CDR2 SQIVND (reference sequence). The V end was cut by 5 bases, the J end by 6 bases, with 14 bases between. This CDR3 contains 14 residues. Written as DNA, the CDR3 is TGTGCCAGTAGTGTAACAGGGACGGGTCAGCCCCAGCATTTT. Translating gives CASSVTGTGQPQHF.

The V call is TRBV14, the J call TRBJ2-5, with 9 bases identical to TRBD1. The CDR3 contains 15 residues. Germline values: CDR1 SGHDN, CDR2 FVKESK. Trimming took 4 bases from V and 2 from J; bases not matched to a gene: 5. The CDR3, as DNA: TGTGCCAGCAGCCGGACAGGGACAGGGCAAGAGACCCAGTACTTC. The encoded protein is CASSRTGTGQETQYF.

This clone was seen only a few times. The chain links TRBV6-5 to TRBJ1-1, with D hard to call. CDR3 size: 13 residues. V gave up 0 bases and J gave up 8 bases, with 10 bases separating them. Germline CDR1 is MNHEY and CDR2 is SVGAGI. The CDR3 here is CASSYSSGPEAFF. For the CDR3, the DNA is TGTGCCAGCAGTTACTCGAGCGGCCCAGAAGCTTTCTTT.